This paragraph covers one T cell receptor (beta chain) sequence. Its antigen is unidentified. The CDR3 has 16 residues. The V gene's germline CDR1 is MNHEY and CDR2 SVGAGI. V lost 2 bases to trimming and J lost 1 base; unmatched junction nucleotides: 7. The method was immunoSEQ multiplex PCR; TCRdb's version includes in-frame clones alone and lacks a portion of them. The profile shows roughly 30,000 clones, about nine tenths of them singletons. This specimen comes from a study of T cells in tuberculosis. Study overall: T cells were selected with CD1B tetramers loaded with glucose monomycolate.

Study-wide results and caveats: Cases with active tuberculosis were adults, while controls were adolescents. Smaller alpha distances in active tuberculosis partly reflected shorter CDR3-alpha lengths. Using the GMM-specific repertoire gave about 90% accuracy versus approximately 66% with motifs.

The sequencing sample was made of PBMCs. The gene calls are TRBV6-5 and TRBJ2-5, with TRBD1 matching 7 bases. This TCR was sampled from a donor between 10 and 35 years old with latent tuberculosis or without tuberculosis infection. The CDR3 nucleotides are TGTGCCAGCAGTTACCGGACAGGCGCGATCCAAGAGACCCAGTACTTC. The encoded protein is CASSYRTGAIQETQYF.